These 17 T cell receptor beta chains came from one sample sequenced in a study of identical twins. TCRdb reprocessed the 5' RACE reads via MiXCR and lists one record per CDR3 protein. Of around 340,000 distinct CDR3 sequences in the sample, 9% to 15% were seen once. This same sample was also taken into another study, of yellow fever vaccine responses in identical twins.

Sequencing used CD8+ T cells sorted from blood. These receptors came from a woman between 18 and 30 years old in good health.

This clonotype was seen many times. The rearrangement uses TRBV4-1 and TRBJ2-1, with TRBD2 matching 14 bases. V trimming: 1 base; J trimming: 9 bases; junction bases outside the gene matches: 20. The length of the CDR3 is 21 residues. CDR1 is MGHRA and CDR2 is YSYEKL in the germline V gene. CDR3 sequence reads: CASSQGPRAPTSGRALPEQFF. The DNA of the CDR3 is TGCGCCAGCAGCCAAGGACCCCGAGCCCCGACTAGCGGGAGGGCTCTTCCTGAGCAGTTCTTC.

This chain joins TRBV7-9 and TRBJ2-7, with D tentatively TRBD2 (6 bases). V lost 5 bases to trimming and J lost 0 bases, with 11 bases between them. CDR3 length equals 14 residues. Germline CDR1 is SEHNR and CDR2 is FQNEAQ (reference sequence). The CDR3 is CASSPASASYEQYF. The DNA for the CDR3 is TGTGCCAGCAGCCCCGCTAGCGCCTCCTACGAGCAGTACTTC.

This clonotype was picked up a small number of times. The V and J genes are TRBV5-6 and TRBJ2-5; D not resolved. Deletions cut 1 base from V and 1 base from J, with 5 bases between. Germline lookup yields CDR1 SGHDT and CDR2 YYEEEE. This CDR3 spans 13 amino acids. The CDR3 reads CASSLPGQETQYF. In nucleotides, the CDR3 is TGTGCCAGCAGCTTGCCGGGCCAAGAGACCCAGTACTTC. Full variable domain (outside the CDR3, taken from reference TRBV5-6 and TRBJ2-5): DAGVTQSPTHLIKTRGQQVTLRCSPKSGHDTVSWYQQALGQGPQFIFQYYEEEERQRGNFPDRFSGHQFPNYSSELNVNALLLGDSALYLCASSLPGQETQYFGPGTRLLVL.

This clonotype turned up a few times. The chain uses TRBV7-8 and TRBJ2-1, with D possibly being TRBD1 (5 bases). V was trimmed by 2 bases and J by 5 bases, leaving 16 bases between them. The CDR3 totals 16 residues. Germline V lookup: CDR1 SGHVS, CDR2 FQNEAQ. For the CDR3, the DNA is TGTGCCAGCAGCTTATCGGGCAGGGTTGTTAACAATGAGCAGTTCTTC. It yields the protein CASSLSGRVVNNEQFF.

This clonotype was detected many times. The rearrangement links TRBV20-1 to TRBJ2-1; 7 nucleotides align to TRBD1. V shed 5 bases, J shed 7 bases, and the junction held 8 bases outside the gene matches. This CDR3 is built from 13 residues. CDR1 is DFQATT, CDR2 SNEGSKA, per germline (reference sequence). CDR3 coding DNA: TGCAGTGCTCCATCGGGACAGCTAAATGAGCAGTTCTTC. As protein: CSAPSGQLNEQFF.

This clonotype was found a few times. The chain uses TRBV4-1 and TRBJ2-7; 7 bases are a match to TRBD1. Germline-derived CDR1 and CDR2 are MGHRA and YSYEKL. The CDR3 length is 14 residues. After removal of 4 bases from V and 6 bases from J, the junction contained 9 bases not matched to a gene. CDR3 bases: TGCGCCAGCAGCCCCCCAGGGGGAGCCTCCGAGCAGTACTTC. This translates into CASSPPGGASEQYF.

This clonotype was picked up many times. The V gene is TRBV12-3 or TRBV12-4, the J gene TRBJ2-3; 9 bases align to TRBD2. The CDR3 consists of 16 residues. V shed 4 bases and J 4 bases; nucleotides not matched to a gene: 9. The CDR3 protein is CASSSLAGRFADTQYF. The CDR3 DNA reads TGTGCCAGCAGTTCGCTAGCGGGGCGGTTCGCAGATACGCAGTATTTT.

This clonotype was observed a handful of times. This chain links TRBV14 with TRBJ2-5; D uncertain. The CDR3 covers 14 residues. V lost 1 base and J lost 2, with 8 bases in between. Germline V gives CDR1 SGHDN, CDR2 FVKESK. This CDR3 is CASSQVIPQETQYF. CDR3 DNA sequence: TGTGCCAGCAGCCAAGTGATACCTCAAGAGACCCAGTACTTC.

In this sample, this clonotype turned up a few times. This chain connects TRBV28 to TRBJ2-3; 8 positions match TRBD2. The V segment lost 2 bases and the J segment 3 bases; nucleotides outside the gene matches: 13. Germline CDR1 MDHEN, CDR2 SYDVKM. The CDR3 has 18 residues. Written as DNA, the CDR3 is TGTGCCAGCAGTTTAAACGGGAGGGCCGGGGTGAGGACAGATACGCAGTATTTT. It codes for CASSLNGRAGVRTDTQYF.

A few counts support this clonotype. CDR3 sequence (DNA): TGCAGTGCTAGAGGGCTTAGCGCCGGGGAGCTGTTTTTT. It translates to CSARGLSAGELFF. The chain uses TRBV20-1 and TRBJ2-2; possible D gene TRBD2, 5 bases. The germline gives CDR1 DFQATT, CDR2 SNEGSKA (reference sequence). V lost 1 base, J lost 6 bases, and 9 bases lay in between. The CDR3 is 13 residues long.

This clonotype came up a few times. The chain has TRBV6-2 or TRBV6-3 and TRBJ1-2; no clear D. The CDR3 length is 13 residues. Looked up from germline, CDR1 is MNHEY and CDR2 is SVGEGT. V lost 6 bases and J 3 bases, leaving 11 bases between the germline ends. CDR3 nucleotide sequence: TGTGCCAGCAGAAACCGACGGGACTATGGCTACACCTTC. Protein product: CASRNRRDYGYTF.

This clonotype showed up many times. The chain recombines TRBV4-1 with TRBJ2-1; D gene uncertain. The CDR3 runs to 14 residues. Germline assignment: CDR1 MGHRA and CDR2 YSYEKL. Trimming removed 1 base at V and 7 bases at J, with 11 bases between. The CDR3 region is CASSQGIGINEQFF. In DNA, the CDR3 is TGCGCCAGCAGCCAAGGTATAGGGATAAATGAGCAGTTCTTC.

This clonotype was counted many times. The DNA for the CDR3 is TGTGCCAGCAGCCAAGTACAGGGTTTGGGTGAGCAGTTCTTC. This encodes CASSQVQGLGEQFF. This rearrangement joins TRBV7-9 to TRBJ2-1; D possibly corresponds to TRBD1 (6 bases). From germline, CDR1 is SEHNR and CDR2 FQNEAQ (reference sequence). V dropped 5 bases and J dropped 9 bases, with 17 bases sitting between them. The CDR3 totals 14 residues.

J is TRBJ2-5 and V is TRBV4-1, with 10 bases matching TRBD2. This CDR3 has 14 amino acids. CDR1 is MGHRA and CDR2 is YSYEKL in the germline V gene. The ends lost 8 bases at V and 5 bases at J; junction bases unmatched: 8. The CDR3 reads CASGLAGGGETQYF. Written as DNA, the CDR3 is TGCGCCAGCGGATTAGCGGGGGGCGGGGAGACCCAGTACTTC.

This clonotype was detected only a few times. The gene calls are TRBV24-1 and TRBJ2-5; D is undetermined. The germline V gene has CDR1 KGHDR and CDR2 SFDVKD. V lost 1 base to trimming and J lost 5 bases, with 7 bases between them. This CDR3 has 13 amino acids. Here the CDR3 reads CATSDFYGETQYF. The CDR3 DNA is TGTGCCACCAGTGATTTTTACGGGGAGACCCAGTACTTC.

The CDR3 region has the DNA TGCGCCAGCAGCCAAGGACCCCTTAGCTCCTACAATGAGCAGTTCTTC. Its protein product is CASSQGPLSSYNEQFF. J is TRBJ2-1 and V is TRBV4-1, with D unclear. Trimming stripped 1 base from V and 0 bases from J, with 10 bases between. This CDR3 region has 16 residues. CDR1 and CDR2 from the germline V gene are MGHRA and YSYEKL.

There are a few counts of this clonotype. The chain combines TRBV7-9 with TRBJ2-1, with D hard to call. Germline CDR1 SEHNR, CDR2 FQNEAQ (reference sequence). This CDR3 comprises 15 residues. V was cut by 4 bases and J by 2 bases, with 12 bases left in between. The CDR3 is CASSSLNGPYNEQFF. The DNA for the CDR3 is TGTGCCAGCAGCTCCCTTAATGGTCCCTACAATGAGCAGTTCTTC.